A selection of T cell receptor beta chains follows, all from one sample in a study of control samples from healthy donors and cancer patients. Data came from immunoSEQ multiplex PCR; TCRdb stores just in-frame clones and leaves some out. The sample lists 130,000 or so clones; roughly 89% were seen once. The sample taken for sequencing was PBMCs. The receptors stem from a man in his fifties with head and neck cancer. Both conserved end residues are part of each CDR3. Each record gives: V gene, D gene, J gene, clone size, CDR3 DNA, CDR3 protein. A D gene is named only where the DNA matches it firmly. Not every row has a clone size; where given, it reads once, few, many or a size class.

v_gene: TRBV5-1; d_gene: TRBD1; j_gene: TRBJ2-7; abundance: .; CDR3nt: TGCGCCAGCAGAAAGACAGGGGCCGGGGAGCAGTACTTC; CDR3aa: CASRKTGAGEQYF
v_gene: TRBV5-1; d_gene: .; j_gene: TRBJ1-1; abundance: .; CDR3nt: TGCGCCAGCAGCTTCTCGTTGGGGGGGGCCGGGACTGAAGCTTTCTTT; CDR3aa: CASSFSLGGAGTEAFF
v_gene: TRBV19; d_gene: TRBD1; j_gene: TRBJ2-5; abundance: once; CDR3nt: TGTGCCAGTATGGGAGCCGGGACAGGACAAGAGACCCAGTACTTC; CDR3aa: CASMGAGTGQETQYF
v_gene: TRBV24-1; d_gene: .; j_gene: TRBJ1-5; abundance: .; CDR3nt: TGTGCCACCAGGAAAAACGGGGGGCGGGGTCGGCATCAGCCCCAGCATTTT; CDR3aa: CATRKNGGRGRHQPQHF
v_gene: TRBV2; d_gene: .; j_gene: TRBJ2-1; abundance: .; CDR3nt: TGTGCCAGCAGTGAAAGTGACAATGAGCAGTTCTTC; CDR3aa: CASSESDNEQFF
v_gene: TRBV27; d_gene: .; j_gene: TRBJ1-2; abundance: .; CDR3nt: TGTGCCAGCAGTTTATCGACCCATCGAAACTATGGCTACACCTTC; CDR3aa: CASSLSTHRNYGYTF
v_gene: TRBV2; d_gene: .; j_gene: TRBJ1-4; abundance: .; CDR3nt: TGTGCCAGCAGTGAACGAGGAGCAACTAATGAAAAGCTGTTTTTT; CDR3aa: CASSERGATNEKLFF
v_gene: TRBV9; d_gene: .; j_gene: TRBJ2-3; abundance: .; CDR3nt: TGTGCCAGCAGCGTAGAGGTTAGGGCCACAGATACGCAGTATTTT; CDR3aa: CASSVEVRATDTQYF
v_gene: TRBV18; d_gene: TRBD1; j_gene: TRBJ2-5; abundance: once; CDR3nt: TGTGCCAGCTCACCACGACAGGGGGCACAAGAGACCCAGTACTTC; CDR3aa: CASSPRQGAQETQYF
v_gene: TRBV6-5; d_gene: .; j_gene: TRBJ1-2; abundance: .; CDR3nt: TGTGCCAGTAACCACGGAGCTAACTATGGCTACACCTTC; CDR3aa: CASNHGANYGYTF
v_gene: TRBV7-9; d_gene: .; j_gene: TRBJ2-5; abundance: .; CDR3nt: TGTGCCAGCAGCTTAACTCCAGGGTTACAAGAGACCCAGTACTTC; CDR3aa: CASSLTPGLQETQYF
v_gene: TRBV7-8; d_gene: TRBD2; j_gene: TRBJ2-3; abundance: .; CDR3nt: TGTGCCAGCAGCACCGAGCGGGGAACCACAGATACGCAGTATTTT; CDR3aa: CASSTERGTTDTQYF
v_gene: TRBV5-1; d_gene: .; j_gene: TRBJ2-2; abundance: .; CDR3nt: TGCGCCAGCAGCTCTAGGACAGATACAAACACCGGGGAGCTGTTTTTT; CDR3aa: CASSSRTDTNTGELFF
v_gene: TRBV6-5; d_gene: TRBD2; j_gene: TRBJ2-7; abundance: .; CDR3nt: TGTGCCAGCAGTCGCGCGGGACTAGGTTCCGAGCAGTACTTC; CDR3aa: CASSRAGLGSEQYF
v_gene: TRBV27; d_gene: TRBD2; j_gene: TRBJ2-3; abundance: .; CDR3nt: TGTGCCAGCAGTCCAACTAGCGTCACCACAGATACGCAGTATTTT; CDR3aa: CASSPTSVTTDTQYF